This T cell receptor (beta chain) was recorded in a study of shared T cell receptors in the human thymus. CDR1 is SEHNR, CDR2 FQNEAQ, per germline (reference sequence). This CDR3 is 16 amino acids long. Turning to this clone: The junction shows a germline mismatch at one end, possibly a read error.

Sequencing was performed with immunoSEQ multiplex PCR; in TCRdb, only in-frame clones are kept and a portion is missing. The sample has hundreds of thousands of clones, roughly 90% seen once. The same sample was also used in a study of human thymus T cells. In that study: The thymus was resected at corrective cardiac surgery. Thymic repertoires from unrelated individuals overlapped highly, related research reported.

The rearrangement joins TRBV7-9 to TRBJ2-4; 12 nucleotides match TRBD2. Sequencing was done on a sample of thymocytes. This TCR was sampled from a boy younger than two with a congenital heart defect. CDR3 region: CASIGKTSGGKIIQYF. The CDR3 nucleotides are TGTGCCAGCATCGGAAAGACTAGCGGGGGCAAAATCATTCAGTACTTC. Drawing the rest from reference TRBV7-9 and TRBJ2-4, the complete variable domain is DTGVSQNPRHKITKRGQNVTFRCDPISEHNRLYWYRQTLGQGPEFLTYFQNEAQLEKSRLLSDRFSAERPKGSFSTLEIQRTEQGDSAMYLCASIGKTSGGKIIQYFGAGTRLSVL.